What follows are 28 T cell receptor beta chains derived from one specimen sequenced in a study of T cell responses to AZD1222 COVID-19 vaccine. Sequenced by immunoSEQ multiplex PCR; TCRdb stores in-frame clones only, minus some. The sample yields around 99,000 clones, about 85% seen once. Source: peripheral blood, taken 28 days after the second AZD1222 dose. The receptors originated from an adult who received the AZD1222 COVID-19 vaccine.

Written as DNA, the CDR3 is TGCAGCGTTGAAGATCGCGGGACCTACGAGCAGTACTTC. It codes for CSVEDRGTYEQYF. The chain combines TRBV29-1 with TRBJ2-7; the D gene is possibly TRBD2 (6 bases). V was clipped by 0 bases and J by 2 bases, with 8 bases between them. Germline V gene data show CDR1 as SQVTM and CDR2 as ANQGSEA. The CDR3 is made up of 13 amino acids.

J is TRBJ2-3 and V is TRBV6-2 or TRBV6-3; no clear D gene. There are 15 residues in the CDR3. Germline V gives CDR1 MNHEY, CDR2 SVGEGT. The V gene lost 2 bases and the J gene lost 1 base, with 10 bases spanning the gap. The CDR3 DNA reads as TGTGCCAGCAGTTACGATTACCCTGGCACAGATACGCAGTATTTT. Amino acids: CASSYDYPGTDTQYF.

In its sample, this clone was seen once. The DNA of the CDR3 is TGTGCCAGCAGCCGCGGCGGGGGGAACTATGGCTACACCTTC. This sequence encodes CASSRGGGNYGYTF. The V and J genes are TRBV28 and TRBJ1-2, with D possibly matching TRBD1 (5 bases). The CDR3 is 14 amino acids. The V end lost 6 bases, the J end lost 2 bases, and 13 bases lay between the germline ends. Looked up from germline, CDR1 is MDHEN and CDR2 is SYDVKM.

This clone was recorded only once. The chain combines TRBV5-5 with TRBJ1-4; 9 bases fit TRBD1. The germline CDR1 and CDR2 sequences are SGHKS and YYEKEE (reference sequence). The CDR3 consists of 16 residues. The V gene end was trimmed by 4 bases and the J gene end by 5 bases; junction bases not matched to a gene: 9. CDR3 residues: CASSNGVGTGNEKLFF. CDR3 nucleotides: TGTGCCAGCAGCAATGGCGTAGGGACAGGGAATGAAAAACTGTTTTTT.

The chain combines TRBV9 with TRBJ1-2; perhaps TRBD1 as D (5 bases). Germline V CDR1 and CDR2: SGDLS, YYNGEE. This CDR3 has 14 amino acids. Trimming took off 3 bases at V and 1 base at J, with 10 bases between the two ends. CDR3 DNA: TGTGCCAGCAGCGGGACACCACTTAACTATGGCTACACCTTC. Translated, it gives CASSGTPLNYGYTF.

Points on this clone: Because the CDR3's place on the DNA is in doubt, the DNA is left out and the CDR3 is given as listed by TCRdb. The V gene is TRBV28, the J gene TRBJ1-1. The CDR3 is made up of 17 amino acids, end residues included. CDR1 MDHEN and CDR2 SYDVKM come from the germline V gene. The CDR3 loop is CASSSSLRGATNTEAFF.

The chain carries TRBV18 and TRBJ2-1; TRBD1 matches 7 bases. The germline CDR1 and CDR2 sequences are KGHSH and LQKENI. The CDR3 consists of 15 residues. V gave up 4 bases and J gave up 13 bases; unmatched junction bases: 16. The CDR3 is CASSLRDSREVSQFF. Here the CDR3 DNA reads TGTGCCAGCTCACTCCGGGACAGCCGCGAGGTCTCCCAGTTCTTC.

The J gene is TRBJ1-2, the V gene TRBV29-1, with 8 positions matching TRBD1. CDR1 is SQVTM and CDR2 is ANQGSEA in the germline V gene. The J segment lost 5 bases and the V segment lost 0 bases, leaving 2 bases of the junction unmatched. This CDR3 spans 13 amino acids. CDR3 sequence reads: CSVEDRTGYGYTF. For the CDR3, the DNA is TGCAGCGTTGAAGATCGGACAGGGTATGGCTACACCTTC.

This sequence joins TRBV4-3 and TRBJ1-6, with a possible D match to TRBD1 (5 bases). CDR1 and CDR2 (germline): LGHNA, YSLEER. CDR3 length: 19 amino acids. Trimming left V 3 bases short and J 6 bases short, with 24 bases between. The CDR3 protein is CASSHVIGEGTGLNSPLHF. CDR3 nucleotides: TGCGCCAGCAGCCACGTAATAGGTGAGGGAACAGGCCTTAATTCACCCCTCCACTTT.

The rearrangement links TRBV4-2 to TRBJ2-7; 8 bases map to TRBD2. This CDR3 has 16 amino acids. CDR1 is LGHNA, CDR2 YNFKEQ, per germline. V lost 0 bases, J lost 2 bases, and 6 bases stayed unmatched. CDR3 amino acids: CASSQDIAGSPYEQYF. CDR3 bases: TGTGCCAGCAGCCAAGACATAGCGGGGAGTCCCTACGAGCAGTACTTC.

V is TRBV25-1 and J is TRBJ2-7, with a possible D match to TRBD2 (7 bases). Germline CDR1 and CDR2: MGHDK and SYGVNS. V was shortened by 3 bases and J by 4 bases, with 16 bases between the two germline ends. The CDR3 runs 15 residues. Here the CDR3 reads CASSDARGAAYEQYF. Here the CDR3 DNA reads TGTGCCAGCAGTGATGCCCGGGGGGCGGCATACGAGCAGTACTTC.

As DNA, the CDR3 is TGTGCCACCAGTGATCCCCTAGCGGGGGCTGACAATGAGCAGTTCTTC. Translation: CATSDPLAGADNEQFF. This chain uses TRBV24-1 with TRBJ2-1, with TRBD2 identical over 10 bases. Germline V gives CDR1 KGHDR, CDR2 SFDVKD. This CDR3 region has 16 residues. With V trimmed by 3 bases and J by 5 bases, 6 bases remained unmatched.

V and J are TRBV27 and TRBJ2-1; D is unclear. Trimming removed 3 bases from V and 5 bases from J, with 5 bases in between. The CDR3 has 12 residues. Germline V gene data show CDR1 as MNHEY and CDR2 as SMNVEV (reference sequence). This CDR3 is CASSLIDNEQFF. DNA for the CDR3: TGTGCCAGCAGTTTGATAGACAATGAGCAGTTCTTC.

The gene calls are TRBV27 and TRBJ2-3; TRBD2 matches 9 bases. The CDR3 contains 15 residues. The J segment lost 4 bases and the V segment lost 6 bases, leaving 8 bases of the junction unmatched. The germline V gene has CDR1 MNHEY and CDR2 SMNVEV (reference sequence). This chain's CDR3 is CASRKAGGVADTQYF. The CDR3, as DNA: TGTGCCAGCAGAAAAGCGGGGGGCGTTGCAGATACGCAGTATTTT.

This clone was seen just once. The chain has TRBV12-3 or TRBV12-4 and TRBJ2-1, with D perhaps matching TRBD1 (5 bases). Deletions cut 6 bases from V and 4 bases from J, with 10 bases between. There are 13 residues in the CDR3. The CDR3 loop is CASSEGVYNEQFF. The CDR3 DNA sequence: TGTGCCAGCAGCGAAGGGGTTTACAATGAGCAGTTCTTC.

The genes are TRBV27 and TRBJ1-6, with 7 positions matching TRBD1. J was trimmed by 9 bases and V by 6 bases; bases with no gene match: 11. The CDR3 sequence is 15 residues long. CDR1 MNHEY and CDR2 SMNVEV come from the germline V gene (reference sequence). The chain's CDR3 is CASSPIGGLSSPLHF. CDR3 bases: TGTGCCAGCAGCCCGATAGGGGGCCTCTCTTCACCCCTCCACTTT.

This chain joins TRBV4-1 and TRBJ1-1; unclear D gene. The CDR3 is 14 residues long. V gave up 4 bases and J gave up 1 base, with 10 bases separating them. CDR1 is MGHRA and CDR2 is YSYEKL in the germline V gene. CDR3 sequence reads: CASSLGGGNTEAFF. CDR3 nucleotide sequence: TGCGCCAGCAGCCTTGGAGGAGGGAACACTGAAGCTTTCTTT.

The chain links TRBV19 to TRBJ2-7; D unclear. V lost 7 bases to trimming and J lost 0 bases, with 13 bases between them. This CDR3 has 14 amino acids. CDR1 LNHDA and CDR2 SQIVND come from the germline V gene (reference sequence). This CDR3 is CASTPGGSSYEQYF. CDR3 nucleotides: TGTGCCAGTACCCCGGGCGGATCCTCCTACGAGCAGTACTTC. The full variable domain, its missing parts supplied by reference TRBV19 and TRBJ2-7, is DGGITQSPKYLFRKEGQNVTLSCEQNLNHDAMYWYRQDPGQGLRLIYYSQIVNDFQKGDIAEGYSVSREKKESFPLTVTSAQKNPTAFYLCASTPGGSSYEQYFGPGTRLTVT.

This chain connects TRBV6-1 to TRBJ1-4; D gene uncertain. Germline CDR1 and CDR2: MNHNS and SASEGT. Trimming stripped 2 bases from V and 4 bases from J, with 14 bases between. The CDR3 length is 16 residues. CDR3 amino acids: CASSESGQLNNEKLFF. For the CDR3, the DNA is TGTGCCAGCAGTGAAAGTGGTCAGCTAAATAATGAAAAACTGTTTTTT.

J is TRBJ2-1 and V is TRBV9; tentative D call: TRBD2 (7 bases). V was pared by 3 bases and J by 6 bases, with 19 bases between. CDR1 is SGDLS and CDR2 is YYNGEE in the germline V gene. The CDR3 runs to 16 residues. In nucleotides, the CDR3 is TGTGCCAGCAGCGCAAAACCGGGGGGCGAGGTCAATGAGCAGTTCTTC. Translated: CASSAKPGGEVNEQFF.

This CDR3 reads CASSLDREFLDGYTF. DNA for the CDR3: TGTGCCAGCAGCTTGGACAGGGAGTTCCTGGACGGCTACACCTTC. The chain joins TRBV5-4 to TRBJ1-2, with D perhaps TRBD1 (6 bases). Germline values: CDR1 SGHNT, CDR2 YYREEE (reference sequence). The CDR3 is 15 residues long. V was pared by 0 bases and J by 8 bases, with 17 bases between.

The rearrangement uses TRBV6-1 and TRBJ2-5, with TRBD1 matching 7 bases. Germline V CDR1 and CDR2: MNHNS, SASEGT. The V segment lost 2 bases and the J segment 5 bases; nucleotides outside the gene matches: 5. This CDR3 region has 14 residues. The CDR3 coding sequence is TGTGCCAGCAGTGAATTGCAGGGGGACGAGACCCAGTACTTC. Protein sequence: CASSELQGDETQYF.

This clone was picked up a small number of times. V is TRBV6-1 and J is TRBJ2-1; perhaps D is TRBD1 or TRBD2 (6 bases each). The CDR3 runs to 15 residues. CDR1 and CDR2 from the germline V gene are MNHNS and SASEGT. Deletions cut 0 bases from V and 6 bases from J, with 12 bases between. In nucleotides, the CDR3 is TGTGCCAGCAGTGAAGCGGGGGGCCAAGGCAATGAGCAGTTCTTC. It translates to CASSEAGGQGNEQFF.

The rearrangement uses TRBV7-2 and TRBJ2-6; no firm D call. Trimming shortened V by 3 bases and J by 0 bases, and 6 bases separated the two germline ends. The germline gives CDR1 SGHTA, CDR2 FQGNSA. This CDR3 contains 15 residues. The CDR3 DNA reads as TGTGCCAGCAGCTTCACAGCCTCTGGGGCCAACGTCCTGACTTTC. Translated: CASSFTASGANVLTF.

This clone was seen a few times. The chain links TRBV5-4 to TRBJ2-3; D may be TRBD1 or TRBD2 (6 bases each). The V gene lost 6 bases and the J gene lost 0 bases, with 14 bases spanning the gap. From germline, CDR1 is SGHNT and CDR2 YYREEE (reference sequence). The CDR3 loop spans 15 amino acids. CDR3 sequence (DNA): TGTGCCAGCAAAGAGGGGGGTCCTAGCACAGATACGCAGTATTTT. Encoded protein: CASKEGGPSTDTQYF.

This clone showed up just a few times. This chain connects TRBV11-2 to TRBJ1-3; TRBD1 might be the D (6 bases). The germline gives CDR1 SGHAT, CDR2 FQNNGV. This CDR3 is 14 amino acids long. Trimming shortened V by 5 bases and J by 1 base, and 9 bases separated the two germline ends. This chain's CDR3 is CASSRQESGNTIYF. The CDR3, as DNA: TGTGCCAGCAGCAGACAGGAATCTGGAAACACCATATATTTT.

The J gene is TRBJ1-1, the V gene TRBV10-3; D is possibly TRBD1 (6 bases). Trimming removed 5 bases from V and 4 bases from J, with 8 bases in between. CDR1 and CDR2 from the germline V gene are ENHRY and SYGVKD. There are 12 residues in the CDR3. The CDR3 sequence: CAISQGPTEAFF. CDR3 nucleotide sequence: TGTGCCATCAGTCAGGGGCCCACTGAAGCTTTCTTT.

This clone appeared a single time. Other nucleotide sequences from this sample produce the same CDR3. This chain uses TRBV28 with TRBJ2-2; D is possibly TRBD1 (6 bases). Trimming pared 6 bases from V and 5 bases from J, leaving 10 bases between. Germline assignment: CDR1 MDHEN and CDR2 SYDVKM. The CDR3 spans 13 residues. CDR3 DNA sequence: TGTGCCAGCAGCCTTACAGGGACCGGGGAGCTGTTTTTT. Protein sequence: CASSLTGTGELFF.